The clone carrying this T cell receptor beta chain has only one observation. No antigen is known for it. This sample stems from a study of Ad26.COV2.S vaccination and SARS-CoV-2 variants. Findings and limits, study-wide: Similar non-spike TCR breadth was seen in vaccine and placebo recipients.

Clones were sequenced by immunoSEQ multiplex PCR, and TCRdb holds only the in-frame ones, with some missing. Among 300,000 to 400,000 clones listed, over 75% were seen once. Looked up from germline, CDR1 is SEHNR and CDR2 is FQNEAQ (reference sequence). The V end was cut by 4 bases, the J end by 6 bases, with 12 bases between. This CDR3 has 13 residues. Treatment reported: some 20 received Ad26.COV2.S at low or high dose, single or two shots; about 5 received placebo; per-sample allocation not given. Day 63 after the first vaccine or placebo injection was the time point for sampling. The rearrangement joins TRBV7-9 to TRBJ1-1, with D tentatively TRBD1 (5 bases). This specimen consisted of peripheral blood, obtained in a trial of Ad26.COV2.S vaccine versus placebo. The sequence was obtained from a person aged 18-60 years who received the Ad26.COV2.S COVID-19 vaccine or a placebo. CDR3: CASSYGHQAEAFF. In DNA, the CDR3 is TGTGCCAGCAGCTACGGACATCAGGCTGAAGCTTTCTTT.